Included here is one T cell receptor (beta chain) sequence, with context. This entry comes from a study of OX40 agonist ivuxolimab in advanced cancers. The CDR3 is made up of 12 amino acids. In germline, CDR1 is KGHSY, CDR2 FQNENV. Between the trimmed V and J ends, which lost 4 bases and 10 bases, there was a span of 14 bases. Method: immunoSEQ multiplex PCR; TCRdb's copy keeps in-frame clones and lacks some. The data show fewer than 65,000 clones, over 80% seen once. The chain combines TRBV16 with TRBJ2-7; the D gene is possibly TRBD1 (6 bases). The sample in question was CD4+ or CD8+ T cells sorted from blood, obtained in a trial of the OX40 agonist ivuxolimab. The clonotype originates from an adult with an advanced solid tumor such as melanoma, head and neck, liver or kidney cancer. CDR3 residues: CASSRWEGTQYF. In DNA form, the CDR3 reads TGTGCCAGCAGCCGGTGGGAAGGGACACAGTACTTC.